Following are 5 T cell receptor beta chains from one sample sequenced in a study of T cell responses to AZD1222 COVID-19 vaccine. Produced via immunoSEQ multiplex PCR; TCRdb's table is partial and in-frame only. The sample contains about 120,000 clones, approximately 90% of which appear only once. This material consisted of peripheral blood, taken on day 0 of AZD1222 vaccination. The receptors here all came from an adult in good health.

V and J are TRBV7-2 and TRBJ2-1; 11 bases map to TRBD2. The J segment lost 1 base and the V segment lost 5 bases, leaving 7 bases of the junction unmatched. There are 17 residues in the CDR3. The germline CDR1 and CDR2 sequences are SGHTA and FQGNSA. CDR3 residues: CASSAHASGRSYNEQFF. CDR3 in DNA: TGTGCCAGCAGCGCGCACGCTAGCGGGAGGTCCTACAATGAGCAGTTCTTC. The whole variable domain, filled in from reference TRBV7-2 and TRBJ2-1, reads GAGVSQSPSNKVTEKGKDVELRCDPISGHTALYWYRQSLGQGLEFLIYFQGNSAPDKSGLPSDRFSAERTGGSVSTLTIQRTQQEDSAVYLCASSAHASGRSYNEQFFGPGTRLTVL.

The chain has TRBV6-2 or TRBV6-3 and TRBJ2-1; D may be TRBD2 (5 bases). V lost 4 bases and J 13 bases, leaving 14 bases between the germline ends. This CDR3 contains 12 residues. Germline loops: CDR1 MNHEY, CDR2 SVGEGT. The CDR3 region has the DNA TGTGCCAGCAGTTTGGGCAGCGGTAGTCAGTTCTTC. As protein: CASSLGSGSQFF.

This clone was recorded once. The J gene is TRBJ2-6, the V gene TRBV18; the D gene is possibly TRBD2 (5 bases). CDR3 length: 17 amino acids. The germline gives CDR1 KGHSH, CDR2 LQKENI. Trimming removed 4 bases at V and 2 bases at J, with 15 bases between. CDR3 in amino acids: CASSQGSGITGANVLTF. CDR3 sequence (DNA): TGTGCCAGCTCACAGGGCTCCGGGATTACTGGGGCCAACGTCCTGACTTTC.

J is TRBJ2-7 and V is TRBV15; D might be TRBD2 (6 bases). Trimming pared 1 base from V and 2 bases from J, leaving 9 bases between. CDR3 length: 14 residues. Germline CDR1 reads LNHNV; CDR2 reads YYDKDF (reference sequence). CDR3 bases: TGTGCCACCAGCAGAGGTGGCGGGACCTACGAGCAGTACTTC. It yields the protein CATSRGGGTYEQYF.

This chain uses TRBV6-2 or TRBV6-3 with TRBJ1-2; 7 bases map to TRBD1. The germline gives CDR1 MNHEY, CDR2 SVGEGT. The CDR3 is 16 residues long. Trimming cost V 5 bases and J 2 bases; bases outside gene matches: 11. CDR3 bases: TGTGCCAGCAGTGCCCACCCAGGCAGGGGGAACTATGGCTACACCTTC. This gives the protein CASSAHPGRGNYGYTF.